The 5 T cell receptor beta chains below all came from one sample that was sequenced in a study of shared clonotypes between healthy human individuals (dated by TCRdb to the early 2020s). The library was produced with the immunoSEQ multiplex PCR assay. The immuneACCESS repertoire file appears here via TCRdb, limited to in-frame rearrangements. These files lack a portion of the clones; in checked studies, under half of the deficit traces to unresolved V genes, and the cause of the others is not known. Counted in this sample were about 1.9 million clones; 80% to 95% of them appeared once. 1.5% to 2% of the sample rests with the top ten. For the CD8 naive samples, CD45RO-negative cells were positively selected for CCR7, yielding a CD45RA+CCR7+ population from which TemRA cells were excluded. The sequenced sample consisted of naive CD8+ T cells from PBMCs. The meaning of the sample's cell subset or site label: CD45RA+CCR7+. The receptor set was obtained from a man aged 18 to 29 in good health. Some clones in this sample may be carry-over from other donors' samples.

V is TRBV27 and J is TRBJ2-7, with 10 bases aligning to TRBD1. This CDR3 is 16 amino acids long. Germline lookup yields CDR1 MNHEY and CDR2 SMNVEV (reference sequence). The ends lost 4 bases at V and 2 bases at J; junction bases unmatched: 8. The CDR3 nucleotides read TGTGCCAGCAGTTCAATCGGGACAGGGGATACCTACGAGCAGTACTTC. Its translation: CASSSIGTGDTYEQYF.

V and J are TRBV28 and TRBJ2-7; perhaps TRBD1 as D (5 bases). Germline CDR1 reads MDHEN; CDR2 reads SYDVKM. Deletions cut 1 base from V and 7 bases from J, with 14 bases between. The CDR3 is 14 residues long. The CDR3 nucleotides are TGTGCCAGCAGTTTATTTCGCCCCAAGGGGGAGCAGTACTTC. Translation: CASSLFRPKGEQYF.

The chain carries TRBV10-3 and TRBJ2-1, with a tentative D call TRBD1 (6 bases). This CDR3 comprises 11 residues. Germline V gene data show CDR1 as ENHRY and CDR2 as SYGVKD. V lost 8 bases and J lost 4, with 6 bases in between. The CDR3 DNA is TGTGCCATCGGACAGTACAATGAGCAGTTCTTC. Translating it yields CAIGQYNEQFF.

A remark on this clone: An end of the junction does not agree with germline; a read error may underlie this. The chain employs TRBV10-1 and TRBJ2-7; maybe TRBD1 (6 bases). Germline-derived CDR1 and CDR2 are WNHNN and SYGVQD (reference sequence). This CDR3 has 15 amino acids. The CDR3 DNA reads TGCGCCAGAAGTGAGTCGAGGGACAAGAAGGGCGAGCAGTACTTC. It yields the protein CARSESRDKKGEQYF.

CDR3 in amino acids: CSAPQGANTGELFF. The CDR3 DNA is TGCAGCGCACCCCAGGGGGCGAACACCGGGGAGCTGTTTTTT. The rearrangement links TRBV29-1 to TRBJ2-2; TRBD1 matches 7 bases. The CDR3 sequence is 14 residues long. Germline CDR1 SQVTM, CDR2 ANQGSEA. V shed 7 bases and J 0 bases; nucleotides not matched to a gene: 5.